The rows below give T cell receptor beta chains drawn from one sample of a study of blood T cells in healthy people across ages. Via MiXCR, TCRdb re-called the 5' RACE reads, giving one row per CDR3 protein. Among about 1.1 million distinct CDR3 sequences listed, 30% to 40% were seen once. Sequencing used blood. Every receptor here comes from a man between 18 and 35 years old in good health. Each CDR3 is given with its conserved first and last residue.

TRBV7-2	CASSLETGRNQPQHF
TRBV18	CASSPPQYSYNEQFF
TRBV4-2	CASSQDPSGGYTDTQYF
TRBV6-6	CASSPPGGFGYTF
TRBV7-2	CASRSQGALGNEQYF
TRBV4-3	CASSPGILGDTGELFF
TRBV3-1	CASSQETSGLYNEQFF
TRBV12-3/TRBV12-4	CASRGPGLQFF
TRBV20-1	CSAGVSGDYGYTF
TRBV20-1	CSGTTDTYEQYF
TRBV20-1	CSARVMGLARGDEQFF
TRBV20-1	CSASDRLTYEQYF
TRBV12-3/TRBV12-4	CASRLRNYGYTF
TRBV5-1	CASSLAGSDTEAFF
TRBV7-2	CASSSAGGNQPQHF
TRBV9	CASSVVGHEQFF
TRBV20-1	CSAREQGYEQYF
TRBV14	CASSQDFRASGEKLFF
TRBV2	CASRPGLPSGNEQFF
TRBV6-5	CASSSLGSGGQIGGNQPQHF
TRBV20-1	CSAARLAGGHDTQYF
TRBV4-3	CASSQTGTPMEQYF
TRBV6-5	CASSYVGPKTGNYGYTF
TRBV5-1	CASSSDRLLTDTQYF
TRBV28	CASGQGCCNQPQHF
TRBV12-3/TRBV12-4	CASSLAGGSLETQYF
TRBV3-1	CASSQGSGGGKTEAFF
TRBV5-6	CASSLSSPNTEAFF
TRBV6-5	CASRLQGPSTDTQYF
TRBV7-2	CASSLGPASYNEQFF
TRBV19	CASSTGQDSNQPQHF
TRBV5-1	CASSLAGKRRTSGRDTQYF
TRBV12-3/TRBV12-4	CASSFRGWYTGELFF
TRBV12-3/TRBV12-4	CASSLAGGGGNEQFF
TRBV20-1	CSARILAGGQETQYF
TRBV7-2	CASSFTRDSYNEQFF
TRBV20-1	CSAEGQGARDSGNTIYF
TRBV29-1	CSVGTTNTGELFF
TRBV7-8	CASSATTGIITEAFF
TRBV12-3/TRBV12-4	CASSLGSGGALETQYF
TRBV20-1	CSARVPNTGELFF
TRBV6-2/TRBV6-3	CASSYPDTEAFF
TRBV27	CASSLREYNEQFF
TRBV9	CASSESLAGNTGELFF
TRBV12-3/TRBV12-4	CASNQPEGSNYGYTF
TRBV14	CASSHRIGGAEQYF
TRBV10-3	CAIQIFSYEQYF
TRBV20-1	CSARDWGDAGTAIYNEQFF
TRBV28	CASAQTGLGYNEQFF
TRBV11-1	CASSQGQVIGELFF
TRBV4-3	CASSQDRVIGNGAYEQYF
TRBV7-2	CASSKGQEESGYTF
TRBV5-1	CASSLIGTSDLFTDTQYF
TRBV5-1	CASSSRQRDSPLHF
TRBV7-9	CASSSQGTANEKLFF